The 30 T cell receptor beta chains in this list originate from one sample, sequenced in a study of cytomegalovirus exposure and HLA in healthy donors. Primers for the PCR totalled 60 Vbeta and 13 Jbeta. Clones were sequenced by immunoSEQ multiplex PCR, and TCRdb holds only the in-frame ones, with some missing. The sample yields about 190,000 clones, just under 75% seen once. What was sequenced was PBMCs. The receptors were gathered from a woman in her 30s in good health and CMV-seropositive.

The chain recombines TRBV15 with TRBJ1-4; TRBD1 matches at 7 bases. Germline trimming cut 3 bases from V and 7 bases from J; bases unmatched to any gene: 11. Germline CDR1 LNHNV, CDR2 YYDKDF (reference sequence). The CDR3 totals 16 residues. The CDR3 loop reads CATSRLTGLWGEKLFF. In DNA form, the CDR3 reads TGTGCCACCAGCAGGTTGACAGGGCTTTGGGGTGAAAAACTGTTTTTT.

The chain joins TRBV4-1 to TRBJ2-2; no reliable D call. This CDR3 is 13 amino acids long. V was clipped by 2 bases and J by 4 bases, with 5 bases between them. Germline CDR1 is MGHRA and CDR2 is YSYEKL. CDR3 loop: CASSQTSTGELFF. DNA for the CDR3: TGCGCCAGCAGCCAAACCAGCACCGGGGAGCTGTTTTTT.

The chain recombines TRBV5-6 with TRBJ2-7, with a tentative D call TRBD2 (5 bases). The V end was cut by 5 bases, the J end by 3 bases, with 12 bases between. The CDR3 sequence is 13 residues long. Germline CDR1 is SGHDT and CDR2 is YYEEEE. The CDR3 DNA reads as TGTGCCAGCAGTTTGCTGGGGAGCTACGAGCAGTACTTC. Its protein product is CASSLLGSYEQYF.

V and J are TRBV19 and TRBJ2-5; TRBD2 is a possible D gene (6 bases). The CDR3 contains 13 residues. V was trimmed by 8 bases and J by 4 bases, leaving 14 bases between them. Germline loops: CDR1 LNHDA, CDR2 SQIVND (reference sequence). CDR3: CASGFGGRETQYF. The DNA for the CDR3 is TGTGCCAGTGGATTCGGGGGTCGAGAGACCCAGTACTTC.

The chain links TRBV28 to TRBJ2-1; 7 bases map to TRBD1. CDR1 and CDR2 (germline): MDHEN, SYDVKM. The ends lost 7 bases at V and 4 bases at J; junction bases unmatched: 10. The CDR3 spans 15 residues. CDR3 sequence: CASTIRGPIYNEQFF. The DNA for the CDR3 is TGTGCCAGCACCATAAGGGGGCCCATATACAATGAGCAGTTCTTC.

This chain uses TRBV6-1 with TRBJ2-3; the D gene is possibly TRBD1 (6 bases). The V gene's germline CDR1 is MNHNS and CDR2 SASEGT. Trimming took off 6 bases at V and 6 bases at J, with 10 bases between the two ends. The CDR3 has 12 residues. The CDR3 DNA sequence: TGTGCCAGCAGACAACAGGGCGATACGCAGTATTTT. It yields the protein CASRQQGDTQYF.

CDR3 amino acids: CASSFGLAGGNEQFF. DNA of the CDR3: TGTGCCAGCAGTTTCGGGCTAGCGGGAGGCAATGAGCAGTTCTTC. This chain joins TRBV27 and TRBJ2-1; 11 bases are a match to TRBD2. J was trimmed by 6 bases and V by 3 bases; bases with no gene match: 4. This CDR3 comprises 15 residues. From germline, CDR1 is MNHEY and CDR2 SMNVEV (reference sequence).

This sequence joins TRBV18 and TRBJ2-5; 13 nucleotides align to TRBD2. The germline V gene encodes CDR1 KGHSH and CDR2 LQKENI. The CDR3 runs to 17 residues. The V and J ends lost 3 bases and 3 bases, in that order; junction bases with no gene match: 7. The DNA for the CDR3 is TGTGCCAGCTCACCCCAGTTGGGGACTAGCGGGAAAGAGACCCAGTACTTC. It encodes CASSPQLGTSGKETQYF.

In its sample, this clone was seen a few times. The V gene is TRBV15, the J gene TRBJ2-5; TRBD2 might be the D (5 bases). The V gene's germline CDR1 is LNHNV and CDR2 YYDKDF (reference sequence). V shed 5 bases and J shed 0 bases, with 19 bases lying between them. The length of the CDR3 is 17 residues. The CDR3 nucleotides are TGTGCCACCAGCGGAAGTAACGGAGGATCGTACCAAGAGACCCAGTACTTC. Translating gives CATSGSNGGSYQETQYF. Supplemented by reference TRBV15 and TRBJ2-5, the full variable domain reads DAMVIQNPRYQVTQFGKPVTLSCSQTLNHNVMYWYQQKSSQAPKLLFHYYDKDFNNEADTPDNFQSRRPNTSFCFLDIRSPGLGDTAMYLCATSGSNGGSYQETQYFGPGTRLLVL.

The V gene is TRBV5-1, the J gene TRBJ2-1, with TRBD2 matching over 8 bases. Germline CDR1 reads SGHRS; CDR2 reads YFSETQ. Unmatched junction bases numbered 10, after V lost 4 bases and J lost 4 bases. This CDR3 has 16 residues. The CDR3 DNA follows: TGCGCCAGCAGCGGCGGGTCGATAGCGGGGTACAATGAGCAGTTCTTC. Its protein product is CASSGGSIAGYNEQFF.

This chain uses TRBV27 with TRBJ1-1; 11 bases fit TRBD1. V shed 2 bases and J 5 bases; nucleotides not matched to a gene: 4. The CDR3 spans 15 residues. CDR1 MNHEY and CDR2 SMNVEV come from the germline V gene (reference sequence). Written as DNA, the CDR3 is TGTGCCAGCAGTTTAGCCTGGGACAGGGGGACTGAAGCTTTCTTT. Amino acid sequence: CASSLAWDRGTEAFF.

The chain has TRBV27 and TRBJ2-7; TRBD1 matches 8 bases. The CDR3 is 14 amino acids. The germline V gene encodes CDR1 MNHEY and CDR2 SMNVEV (reference sequence). Trimming removed 5 bases from V and 4 bases from J; junction bases left unmatched: 7. CDR3 nucleotides: TGTGCCAGCAGTACCCGGACAGGGAGGTACGAGCAGTACTTC. Amino acid sequence: CASSTRTGRYEQYF.

As concerns this clone: Its ends do not fully match the called genes, so a read error is possible. This chain connects TRBV7-9 to TRBJ2-7; 10 bases fit TRBD2. Per the germline V gene, CDR1 is SEHNR and CDR2 is FQNEAQ (reference sequence). There are 14 residues in the CDR3. CDR3: CSSSEGLAVWEQYF. For the CDR3, the DNA is TGTTCCAGCAGCGAAGGACTAGCGGTCTGGGAGCAGTACTTC.

The chain combines TRBV25-1 with TRBJ1-6, with 7 bases fitting TRBD1. CDR3 length: 14 amino acids. From germline, CDR1 is MGHDK and CDR2 SYGVNS. Losses at the gene ends were 4 bases for V and 10 bases for J; bases not matched to a gene: 7. The CDR3 is CASSGQGPRSPLHF. The CDR3 DNA is TGTGCCAGCAGTGGACAGGGTCCTCGATCACCCCTCCACTTT.

The chain couples TRBV7-2 to TRBJ1-1; D is possibly TRBD1 (6 bases). The CDR3 has 14 amino acids. Germline CDR1 SGHTA, CDR2 FQGNSA. V lost 5 bases to trimming and J lost 5 bases, with 15 bases between them. Here the CDR3 reads CASSQYRVETEAFF. The DNA of the CDR3 is TGTGCCAGCAGCCAATACAGGGTGGAGACTGAAGCTTTCTTT.

V gene TRBV5-6 combines with J gene TRBJ2-7; the D is unclear. Between the trimmed V and J ends, which lost 3 bases and 0 bases, there was a span of 7 bases. CDR3 length: 13 amino acids. Germline V gene sequence: CDR1 SGHDT, CDR2 YYEEEE. Here the CDR3 reads CASSSGASYEQYF. The CDR3 DNA reads as TGTGCCAGCAGCTCGGGTGCCTCCTACGAGCAGTACTTC. The full variable domain, in which reference TRBV5-6 and TRBJ2-7 provide the parts outside the CDR3, is DAGVTQSPTHLIKTRGQQVTLRCSPKSGHDTVSWYQQALGQGPQFIFQYYEEEERQRGNFPDRFSGHQFPNYSSELNVNALLLGDSALYLCASSSGASYEQYFGPGTRLTVT.

This clone was found once. The chain recombines TRBV11-2 with TRBJ2-5, with TRBD2 matching over 14 bases. V trimming: 1 base; J trimming: 4 bases; junction bases outside the gene matches: 5. The CDR3 loop spans 17 amino acids. CDR1 is SGHAT and CDR2 is FQNNGV in the germline V gene. The DNA for the CDR3 is TGTGCCAGCAGCTTAGGACTAGCGGGAGGGCCGCGAGAGACCCAGTACTTC. This translates into CASSLGLAGGPRETQYF.

This clone turned up a few times. The gene calls are TRBV28 and TRBJ2-3; no firm D call. The V end lost 10 bases, the J end lost 3 bases, and 5 bases lay between the germline ends. This CDR3 region has 10 residues. In germline, CDR1 is MDHEN, CDR2 SYDVKM. CDR3 DNA: TGTGCCACCCGGACAGATACGCAGTATTTT. Residues: CATRTDTQYF.

This chain links TRBV5-3 with TRBJ1-1; D not certain. TRBV5-3 is filed as an ORF, its function uncertain. The CDR3 totals 14 residues. V was cut by 1 base and J by 2 bases, with 9 bases left in between. The CDR3 coding sequence is TGTGCCAGAAGCTTGTTTCCATTCAACACTGAAGCTTTCTTT. This gives the protein CARSLFPFNTEAFF.

The chain employs TRBV6-1 and TRBJ2-2; 7 bases match TRBD2. The trim removed 4 bases at V and 5 bases at J, leaving 7 bases unmatched. The CDR3 is 15 amino acids. Germline CDR1 MNHNS, CDR2 SASEGT. The CDR3 loop is CASSVFDSGTGELFF. Written as DNA, the CDR3 is TGTGCCAGCAGTGTTTTCGATAGCGGGACCGGGGAGCTGTTTTTT.

This chain connects TRBV9 to TRBJ2-3; 7 bases fit TRBD2. Trimming took 1 base from V and 2 from J; bases not matched to a gene: 4. Germline V CDR1 and CDR2: SGDLS, YYNGEE. The CDR3 has 15 residues. In DNA form, the CDR3 reads TGTGCCAGCAGCGTAACGACTAGCTTCACAGATACGCAGTATTTT. It yields the protein CASSVTTSFTDTQYF.

This rearrangement joins TRBV11-2 to TRBJ2-1; weak D call: TRBD1 (6 bases). Germline V gene sequence: CDR1 SGHAT, CDR2 FQNNGV. V lost 3 bases and J 8 bases, leaving 17 bases between the germline ends. This CDR3 region has 15 residues. The DNA for the CDR3 is TGTGCCAGCAGCTTGTGGGGGATACAGGGAGATGAGCAGTTCTTC. Translation gives CASSLWGIQGDEQFF.

The chain carries TRBV5-6 and TRBJ1-5; no definite D call. V shed 2 bases and J shed 2 bases, with 17 bases lying between them. There are 17 residues in the CDR3. The V gene's germline CDR1 is SGHDT and CDR2 YYEEEE. DNA of the CDR3: TGTGCCAGCAGCTTATTCGTGAGGGAAGCGCGCAATCAGCCCCAGCATTTT. Amino acid sequence: CASSLFVREARNQPQHF.

Worth noting for this clone: Distinct nucleotide sequences in the sample also encode this CDR3. V usage is TRBV11-3 and J usage is TRBJ1-1; D unclear. Germline V lookup: CDR1 SGHNT, CDR2 YENEEA. CDR3 length equals 13 residues. V lost 3 bases and J lost 2, with 7 bases in between. CDR3 sequence (DNA): TGTGCCAGCAGCTTGGGAGAAAACACTGAAGCTTTCTTT. Translating it yields CASSLGENTEAFF.

The rearrangement uses TRBV7-9 and TRBJ1-6; TRBD1 matches 12 bases. The length of the CDR3 is 16 residues. Germline values: CDR1 SEHNR, CDR2 FQNEAQ (reference sequence). With V trimmed by 5 bases and J by 7 bases, 6 bases remained unmatched. Here the CDR3 reads CASSKGQGAKNSPLHF. In DNA, the CDR3 is TGTGCCAGCAGCAAGGGACAGGGGGCGAAGAATTCACCCCTCCACTTT.

On this clone itself: Other DNA sequences within the sample encode an identical CDR3. The chain joins TRBV27 to TRBJ1-2; 9 nucleotides align to TRBD1. The V and J ends lost 4 bases and 4 bases, in that order; junction bases with no gene match: 4. Germline-derived CDR1 and CDR2 are MNHEY and SMNVEV (reference sequence). The CDR3 extends over 14 amino acids. CDR3 DNA sequence: TGTGCCAGCAGTTCTGGACAGGGGAGCTATGGCTACACCTTC. Its protein is CASSSGQGSYGYTF.

A few counts support this clone. This CDR3 reads CASSLAKQGAPGTEAFF. The CDR3 DNA is TGTGCCAGCAGCTTAGCAAAGCAGGGGGCGCCGGGCACTGAAGCTTTCTTT. V gene TRBV7-6 combines with J gene TRBJ1-1; 8 nucleotides match TRBD1. Germline V gives CDR1 SGHVS, CDR2 FNYEAQ. With V trimmed by 0 bases and J by 4 bases, 10 bases remained unmatched. This CDR3 is built from 17 residues.

V gene TRBV25-1 combines with J gene TRBJ2-3; weak D call: TRBD1 (5 bases). CDR3 size: 13 residues. The germline V gene encodes CDR1 MGHDK and CDR2 SYGVNS. Trimming removed 4 bases at V and 5 bases at J, with 10 bases between. The CDR3 bases are TGTGCCAGCAGTGTGACTCAGGGAGATACGCAGTATTTT. Its translation is CASSVTQGDTQYF. Full variable domain (missing parts from reference TRBV25-1 and TRBJ2-3): EADIYQTPRYLVIGTGKKITLECSQTMGHDKMYWYQQDPGMELHLIHYSYGVNSTEKGDLSSESTVSRIRTEHFPLTLESARPSHTSQYLCASSVTQGDTQYFGPGTRLTVL.

The V gene is TRBV6-5, the J gene TRBJ2-5; D remains unclear. The CDR3 has 13 residues. Trimming left V 2 bases short and J 5 bases short, with 9 bases between. Germline CDR1 is MNHEY and CDR2 is SVGAGI. The CDR3 nucleotides read TGTGCCAGCAGTTACGGGCTCACGGAGACCCAGTACTTC. Protein: CASSYGLTETQYF.

This clone was seen just once. Other DNA sequences from this sample encode an identical CDR3 as well. The chain combines TRBV2 with TRBJ2-7, with 7 bases that match TRBD2. This CDR3 contains 14 residues. Germline V gene sequence: CDR1 SNHLY, CDR2 FYNNEI. V lost 7 bases to trimming and J lost 5 bases; unmatched junction nucleotides: 11. The CDR3 loop is CASKGGRGAHEQYF. Here the CDR3 DNA reads TGTGCCAGCAAAGGCGGGAGAGGGGCCCACGAGCAGTACTTC.